The 25 T cell receptor beta chains below all came from one sample that was sequenced in a study of glioma-infiltrating T cells after dendritic cell vaccination. Measured with immunoSEQ multiplex PCR; TCRdb has only the in-frame clones, and not every one. Altogether around 100,000 clones are present, roughly 81% being singletons, with the ten largest covering 12%. The sample consisted of blood, taken before dendritic cell vaccination. The receptors originated from a human donor with glioblastoma.

The V gene is TRBV7-9, the J gene TRBJ2-5, with 10 bases that match TRBD2. The CDR3 has 16 residues. The germline gives CDR1 SEHNR, CDR2 FQNEAQ (reference sequence). The V segment lost 3 bases and the J segment 4 bases; nucleotides outside the gene matches: 8. This chain's CDR3 is CASSLGLAGAGETQYF. The CDR3 DNA sequence: TGTGCCAGCAGCTTGGGCCTAGCGGGGGCGGGAGAGACCCAGTACTTC.

The chain carries TRBV11-2 and TRBJ2-7; no firm D call. This CDR3 contains 15 residues. Trimming stripped 4 bases from V and 4 bases from J, with 17 bases between. Germline V lookup: CDR1 SGHAT, CDR2 FQNNGV. CDR3 amino acids: CASSSPGRLPYEQYF. The CDR3 DNA sequence: TGTGCCAGCAGCTCCCCCGGCAGACTCCCGTACGAGCAGTACTTC.

This clone was detected a few times. DNA for the CDR3: TGCAGCGTCCTGACAGGGGGAACCGCCGAAGCTTTCTTT. It encodes CSVLTGGTAEAFF. The V call is TRBV29-1, the J call TRBJ1-1, with 9 bases identical to TRBD1. The CDR3 runs to 13 residues. Trimming removed 6 bases from V and 8 bases from J; junction bases left unmatched: 10. CDR1 is SQVTM, CDR2 ANQGSEA, per germline.

This rearrangement joins TRBV13 to TRBJ1-1; 10 nucleotides match TRBD1. This CDR3 is built from 18 residues. The trim removed 5 bases at V and 0 bases at J, leaving 12 bases unmatched. From germline, CDR1 is PRHDT and CDR2 FYEKMQ (reference sequence). This chain's CDR3 is CASSLKTGTGEMNTEAFF. CDR3 DNA: TGTGCCAGCAGCCTTAAAACCGGGACAGGGGAAATGAACACTGAAGCTTTCTTT. Filled out from reference TRBV13 and TRBJ1-1, the complete variable domain reads AAGVIQSPRHLIKEKRETATLKCYPIPRHDTVYWYQQGPGQDPQFLISFYEKMQSDKGSIPDRFSAQQFSDYHSELNMSSLELGDSALYFCASSLKTGTGEMNTEAFFGQGTRLTVV.

The gene calls are TRBV11-3 and TRBJ1-1, with no clear D. CDR3 length equals 13 residues. V dropped 1 base and J dropped 9 bases, with 12 bases sitting between them. The V gene's germline CDR1 is SGHNT and CDR2 YENEEA. The CDR3 spells CASSLGRGNQAFF. CDR3 in DNA: TGTGCCAGCAGCTTAGGCCGCGGGAATCAAGCTTTCTTT. The full variable domain, its missing parts supplied by reference TRBV11-3 and TRBJ1-1, is EAGVVQSPRYKIIEKKQPVAFWCNPISGHNTLYWYLQNLGQGPELLIRYENEEAVDDSQLPKDRFSAERLKGVDSTLKIQPAELGDSAVYLCASSLGRGNQAFFGQGTRLTVV.

The chain recombines TRBV7-2 with TRBJ1-1, with 7 bases aligning to TRBD1. The CDR3 spans 14 residues. Germline V gene sequence: CDR1 SGHTA, CDR2 FQGNSA. J lost 7 bases, V lost 3 bases, and 8 bases had no gene match. In nucleotides, the CDR3 is TGTGCCAGCAGCTTCTTGACAGGGTTGGGTGAAGCTTTCTTT. This codes for CASSFLTGLGEAFF.

The V and J genes are TRBV4-1 and TRBJ2-7; TRBD2 matches at 11 bases. CDR1 is MGHRA and CDR2 is YSYEKL in the germline V gene. There are 17 residues in the CDR3. V lost 1 base, J lost 3 bases, and 8 bases stayed unmatched. CDR3 coding DNA: TGCGCCAGCAGCCAAGTGGAAACTAGCGGGGGAATCTACGAGCAGTACTTC. Its protein product is CASSQVETSGGIYEQYF.

V is TRBV2 and J is TRBJ1-6, with D possibly being TRBD1 (6 bases). Looked up from germline, CDR1 is SNHLY and CDR2 is FYNNEI. This CDR3 region has 13 residues. Trimming took off 3 bases at V and 7 bases at J, with 7 bases between the two ends. CDR3 bases: TGTGCCAGCAGTGAGAGGGGGAATTCACCCCTCCACTTT. This encodes CASSERGNSPLHF.

J is TRBJ2-1 and V is TRBV5-4, with 11 bases matching TRBD2. Per germline, CDR1 SGHNT and CDR2 YYREEE (reference sequence). The CDR3 runs 16 residues. V shed 1 base, J shed 8 bases, and the junction held 8 bases outside the gene matches. The CDR3 region has the DNA TGTGCCAGCAGCTTGACGTTAGCGGGGGGGCGGCATGAGCAGTTCTTC. Translated, it gives CASSLTLAGGRHEQFF.

J is TRBJ2-5 and V is TRBV7-9, with TRBD2 matching 8 bases. From germline, CDR1 is SEHNR and CDR2 FQNEAQ (reference sequence). CDR3 size: 15 residues. Trimming removed 5 bases from V and 2 bases from J; junction bases left unmatched: 7. CDR3 residues: CASSPWRGVQETQYF. DNA for the CDR3: TGTGCCAGCAGCCCCTGGCGGGGGGTACAAGAGACCCAGTACTTC.

A word on this clone: One junction end disagrees with the germline gene, perhaps due to a read error. V and J are TRBV5-8 and TRBJ1-4, with a weak D call TRBD1 (5 bases). Germline CDR1 and CDR2: SGHTS and YDEGEE. The CDR3 totals 14 residues. In nucleotides, the CDR3 is TGTGCCAGCACCTTGACAGCCTCAGGCGAAAAACTGTTTTTT. Translated: CASTLTASGEKLFF.

V gene TRBV9 combines with J gene TRBJ2-2; TRBD2 might be the D (5 bases). The CDR3 length is 15 residues. Germline CDR1 is SGDLS and CDR2 is YYNGEE. V lost 2 bases, J lost 5 bases, and 13 bases lay in between. The CDR3 DNA reads as TGTGCCAGCAGCGTCCTCGGGGTGGGGACCGGGGAGCTGTTTTTT. Protein sequence: CASSVLGVGTGELFF. The whole variable domain, remainder taken from reference TRBV9 and TRBJ2-2, is DSGVTQTPKHLITATGQRVTLRCSPRSGDLSVYWYQQSLDQGLQFLIQYYNGEERAKGNILERFSAQQFPDLHSELNLSSLELGDSALYFCASSVLGVGTGELFFGEGSRLTVL.

The V and J genes are TRBV4-2 and TRBJ2-3; TRBD2 aligns across 9 bases. This CDR3 contains 13 residues. Germline V gives CDR1 LGHNA, CDR2 YNFKEQ. V lost 4 bases to trimming and J lost 6 bases; unmatched junction nucleotides: 2. The CDR3 loop reads CASSLGLADTQYF. The DNA of the CDR3 is TGTGCCAGCAGCCTCGGACTAGCGGATACGCAGTATTTT.

This chain joins TRBV5-1 and TRBJ1-2; 7 bases are shared with TRBD1. Germline V gene lookup returns CDR1 SGHRS and CDR2 YFSETQ. The CDR3 contains 14 residues. V lost 0 bases, J lost 3 bases, and 2 bases stayed unmatched. As DNA, the CDR3 is TGCGCCAGCAGCTTGGAGGGGGCTGACTATGGCTACACCTTC. It is translated as CASSLEGADYGYTF. The full variable domain, in which reference TRBV5-1 and TRBJ1-2 provide the parts outside the CDR3, is KAGVTQTPRYLIKTRGQQVTLSCSPISGHRSVSWYQQTPGQGLQFLFEYFSETQRNKGNFPGRFSGRQFSNSRSEMNVSTLELGDSALYLCASSLEGADYGYTFGSGTRLTVV.

This rearrangement joins TRBV7-3 to TRBJ2-1; D is perhaps TRBD2 (7 bases). Trimming removed 8 bases from V and 3 bases from J, with 14 bases in between. CDR1 and CDR2 (germline): SGHTA, FQGTGA. The CDR3 runs to 14 residues. In DNA, the CDR3 is TGTGCCAGCGGGGGAGGGGGGAGCTACAATGAGCAGTTCTTC. This encodes CASGGGGSYNEQFF. Supplemented by reference TRBV7-3 and TRBJ2-1, the full variable domain reads GAGVSQTPSNKVTEKGKYVELRCDPISGHTALYWYRQSLGQGPEFLIYFQGTGAADDSGLPNDRFFAVRPEGSVSTLKIQRTERGDSAVYLCASGGGGSYNEQFFGPGTRLTVL.

This sequence joins TRBV5-1 and TRBJ2-3, with 10 nucleotides matching TRBD1. The V gene's germline CDR1 is SGHRS and CDR2 YFSETQ. The CDR3 length is 15 residues. V shed 2 bases, J shed 5 bases, and the junction held 5 bases outside the gene matches. CDR3 region: CASSLGTGEEDTQYF. CDR3 nucleotide sequence: TGCGCCAGCAGCTTAGGGACAGGGGAAGAAGATACGCAGTATTTT.

The gene calls are TRBV11-3 and TRBJ2-4, with TRBD1 as a possible D gene (6 bases). From germline, CDR1 is SGHNT and CDR2 YENEEA. The CDR3 has 15 amino acids. V was trimmed by 3 bases and J by 4 bases, leaving 13 bases between them. The CDR3 protein is CASSFAGTNKNIQYF. DNA for the CDR3: TGTGCCAGCAGCTTTGCAGGGACAAATAAAAACATTCAGTACTTC.

V usage is TRBV5-5 and J usage is TRBJ2-7; TRBD2 aligns across 13 bases. Germline V lookup: CDR1 SGHKS, CDR2 YYEKEE (reference sequence). J gave up 3 bases and V 0 bases, and 3 bases lay outside the gene matches. This CDR3 region has 16 residues. As DNA, the CDR3 is TGTGCCAGCAGCTTGGAATGGACTAGCGGGGGCTACGAGCAGTACTTC. This codes for CASSLEWTSGGYEQYF.

The CDR3 region has the DNA TGCGCCAGCAGCCAAGAAACTAGCGGGGGGCCGACGACCCAGTACTTC. It translates to CASSQETSGGPTTQYF. The genes are TRBV4-1 and TRBJ2-5; 12 nucleotides align to TRBD2. The CDR3 loop spans 16 amino acids. CDR1 and CDR2 (germline): MGHRA, YSYEKL. The trim removed 0 bases at V and 7 bases at J, leaving 6 bases unmatched.

The chain couples TRBV4-3 to TRBJ2-7; 8 bases fit TRBD1. In germline, CDR1 is LGHNA, CDR2 YSLEER. This CDR3 contains 15 residues. V lost 0 bases to trimming and J lost 6 bases; unmatched junction nucleotides: 7. CDR3 nucleotide sequence: TGCGCCAGCAGCCAAGATGGTCAGGGGGCAGGCGAGCAGTACTTC. Translation gives CASSQDGQGAGEQYF.

V usage is TRBV6-5 and J usage is TRBJ2-3, with 8 bases that match TRBD2. The CDR3 consists of 15 residues. CDR1 MNHEY and CDR2 SVGAGI come from the germline V gene. V was pared by 2 bases and J by 6 bases, with 7 bases of the junction left unmatched. CDR3 residues: CASSYGRGGVDTQYF. CDR3 DNA sequence: TGTGCCAGCAGTTACGGTCGGGGGGGGGTGGATACGCAGTATTTT.

The chain links TRBV7-2 to TRBJ1-1, with 11 bases lining up with TRBD1. Germline V gives CDR1 SGHTA, CDR2 FQGNSA. J lost 0 bases, V lost 3 bases, and 6 bases had no gene match. The CDR3 totals 17 residues. The CDR3 bases are TGTGCCAGCAGCTTGTACCGGGACAGGGGGATGAACACTGAAGCTTTCTTT. Translated, it gives CASSLYRDRGMNTEAFF.

In DNA form, the CDR3 reads TGTGCCAGCTCACCTGAAGTACAGGTGAACACTGAAGCTTTCTTT. Its protein is CASSPEVQVNTEAFF. This chain links TRBV18 with TRBJ1-1; a possible D gene is TRBD1 (5 bases). V dropped 3 bases and J dropped 0 bases, with 11 bases sitting between them. Germline values: CDR1 KGHSH, CDR2 LQKENI. There are 15 residues in the CDR3. Full variable domain (outside the CDR3, taken from reference TRBV18 and TRBJ1-1): NAGVMQNPRHLVRRRGQEARLRCSPMKGHSHVYWYRQLPEEGLKFMVYLQKENIIDESGMPKERFSAEFPKEGPSILRIQQVVRGDSAAYFCASSPEVQVNTEAFFGQGTRLTVV.

The chain employs TRBV7-2 and TRBJ1-2; a possible D gene is TRBD1 (6 bases). The V end was cut by 1 base, the J end by 4 bases, with 10 bases between. The germline V gene encodes CDR1 SGHTA and CDR2 FQGNSA. The CDR3 loop spans 14 amino acids. The CDR3 nucleotides read TGTGCCAGCAGCTTAGAACAGGGTGGCTATGGCTACACCTTC. This codes for CASSLEQGGYGYTF.

This chain connects TRBV10-3 to TRBJ2-1; TRBD1 matches at 7 bases. This CDR3 has 15 residues. Germline V gene lookup returns CDR1 ENHRY and CDR2 SYGVKD. V trimming: 4 bases; J trimming: 5 bases; junction bases outside the gene matches: 8. The CDR3 nucleotides read TGTGCCATCAGTGTTTTGGGACAGAATGACAATGAGCAGTTCTTC. It codes for CAISVLGQNDNEQFF.